This TCR beta chain derives from a study of T cell changes during pregnancy in multiple sclerosis. This table comes from immunoSEQ multiplex PCR, and its TCRdb copy is limited to in-frame clones, with some not included. The sample comprises some 30,000 clones, around nine tenths of which are singletons, and less than 9% rests with the top ten. V was trimmed by 2 bases and J by 4 bases, leaving 18 bases between them. Germline V lookup: CDR1 SGHNT, CDR2 YYREEE (reference sequence). This CDR3 is built from 16 residues. The receptor's source is a female donor with multiple sclerosis, enrolled in a pregnancy study. The rearrangement uses TRBV5-4 and TRBJ1-1, with unresolved D. The sample here was CD8+ T cells from peripheral blood mononuclear cells, taken before pregnancy. The CDR3 region has the DNA TGTGCCAGCAGCTTCCGGCCCGGGGAATGGGGCACTGAAGCTTTCTTT. It encodes CASSFRPGEWGTEAFF.